Listed below are T cell receptor beta chains from one sample, sequenced in a study of CD8+ T cells in alopecia areata. Assay: immunoSEQ multiplex PCR; the TCRdb copy retains only in-frame clones and omits some. The sample includes 110,000 or so clones, approximately 55% seen only once; the top ten take roughly 3.5%. The starting material was CD4+ T cells sorted from blood, obtained at week 24, from a patient treated with tofacitinib. Source of these receptors: a human donor with alopecia areata. Both conserved end residues are part of each CDR3. The D gene is left open where the match is weak. Part of the rows lack a size; the others show once, few, many or a class for expanded clones.

CDR3 protein	CDR3 DNA	J gene	D gene	clone size	V gene
CAWSKGSTEAFF	TGTGCCTGGAGTAAAGGGAGCACTGAAGCTTTCTTT	TRBJ1-1	-	-	TRBV30
CASSADRDGEKLFF	TGTGCCAGCAGCGCTGACAGGGATGGTGAAAAACTGTTTTTT	TRBJ1-4	TRBD1	-	TRBV2
CASSFRQKNTEAFF	TGTGCCAGCAGTTTTCGACAGAAGAACACTGAAGCTTTCTTT	TRBJ1-1	-	-	TRBV27
CASSPNREAYETARNEQYF	TGTGCCAGCAGCCCGAACAGGGAGGCCTACGAAACCGCAAGGAACGAGCAGTACTTC	TRBJ2-7	-	once	TRBV11-2
CSVAGTGSSYEQYF	TGCAGCGTCGCCGGGACAGGGAGCTCCTACGAGCAGTACTTC	TRBJ2-7	TRBD1	few	TRBV29-1
CASSSGGLAGTYEQYF	TGTGCCAGCAGCTCGGGGGGACTAGCGGGGACCTACGAGCAGTACTTC	TRBJ2-7	TRBD2	-	TRBV5-4
CAWSAGNQPQHF	TGTGCCTGGAGTGCAGGGAATCAGCCCCAGCATTTT	TRBJ1-5	-	-	TRBV30
CASSQGTGVGEKLFF	TGCGCCAGCAGCCAAGGGACAGGGGTAGGGGAAAAACTGTTTTTT	TRBJ1-4	TRBD1	many	TRBV4-3
CASSRDRNKNIQYF	TGCGCCAGCAGCCGGGACAGAAATAAAAACATTCAGTACTTC	TRBJ2-4	TRBD1	few	TRBV23-1
CASSSGGDSNTGELFF	TGTGCCAGCAGCTCTGGGGGCGATTCGAACACCGGGGAGCTGTTTTTT	TRBJ2-2	-	-	TRBV11-3
CASSLDSYEQYF	TGTGCCAGCAGCCTCGACTCCTACGAGCAGTACTTC	TRBJ2-7	-	-	TRBV2
CASSQDSGQGAYEQYF	TGTGCCAGCAGCCAAGATTCTGGCCAGGGGGCCTACGAGCAGTACTTC	TRBJ2-7	TRBD1	-	TRBV4-2
CASSQDSGQETQYF	TGCGCCAGCAGCCAAGATTCAGGGCAAGAGACCCAGTACTTC	TRBJ2-5	-	-	TRBV4-3
CSVYTPTMNTEAFF	TGCAGCGTGTATACCCCGACCATGAACACTGAAGCTTTCTTT	TRBJ1-1	-	few	TRBV29-1
CSVEDGTRQVGELFF	TGCAGCGTTGAAGATGGGACTCGGCAGGTCGGGGAGCTGTTTTTT	TRBJ2-2	-	-	TRBV29-1
CASSPRESGGPSSYNEQFF	TGCGCCAGCAGCCCACGAGAAAGCGGGGGGCCGAGCTCCTACAATGAGCAGTTCTTC	TRBJ2-1	TRBD2	-	TRBV5-1
CASSLRDRGFNEQFF	TGTGCCAGCAGCTTACGGGACAGGGGATTTAATGAGCAGTTCTTC	TRBJ2-1	TRBD1	-	TRBV7-9
CASSFMNTEAFF	TGTGCCAGCTCCTTCATGAACACTGAAGCTTTCTTT	TRBJ1-1	-	-	TRBV25-1
CASSPAGGETQYF	TGTGCCAGCAGCCCAGCCGGGGGGGAGACCCAGTACTTC	TRBJ2-5	TRBD2	few	TRBV5-4
CASSLASAQQTQYF	TGCGCCAGCAGCTTGGCGTCCGCCCAGCAGACCCAGTACTTC	TRBJ2-5	-	-	TRBV5-1
CASSLAPQETQYF	TGTGCCAGCAGCCTAGCCCCTCAAGAGACCCAGTACTTC	TRBJ2-5	-	-	TRBV7-2
CASSSGRNSPLHF	TGTGCCAGCAGTTCGGGACGAAATTCACCCCTCCACTTT	TRBJ1-6	-	-	TRBV27
CATSSRPGAAEAFF	TGTGCCACCAGCTCTCGTCCAGGGGCCGCGGAAGCTTTCTTT	TRBJ1-1	-	-	TRBV15
CASSLDSGSPTYEQYF	TGTGCCAGCAGCTTAGATAGCGGAAGCCCCACCTACGAGCAGTACTTC	TRBJ2-7	-	-	TRBV7-2